The 14 T cell receptor beta chains below were found in one sample sequenced in a study of neurological immune-mediated disorders. TCRdb fed the 5' RACE reads into MiXCR, producing one record per CDR3 protein. The sample yields 65,000 to 90,000 distinct CDR3 sequences, about 9.4% seen once. Sequenced sample: PBMCs. The receptors here all came from a man aged 40-49 years in good health.

In this sample, this clonotype turned up many times. The chain combines TRBV12-3 or TRBV12-4 with TRBJ1-3; D remains unclear. V lost 6 bases and J lost 2, with 8 bases in between. This CDR3 spans 13 amino acids. The CDR3 DNA follows: TGTGCCAGCAGCCAAACGCCTGGAAACACCATATATTTT. It specifies CASSQTPGNTIYF.

This clonotype appeared many times. The V and J genes are TRBV5-6 and TRBJ2-5; D is possibly TRBD1 (7 bases). V lost 3 bases to trimming and J lost 5 bases, with 17 bases between them. This CDR3 has 15 amino acids. The germline V gene encodes CDR1 SGHDT and CDR2 YYEEEE. CDR3 sequence: CASSSGQPGGETQYF. The CDR3 DNA reads TGTGCCAGCAGCTCGGGACAGCCCGGAGGGGAGACCCAGTACTTC.

This clonotype has ten or more counts. The rearrangement links TRBV10-2 to TRBJ1-1; tentative D call: TRBD1 (5 bases). Germline CDR1 reads WSHSY; CDR2 reads SAAADI. The length of the CDR3 is 14 residues. The V end lost 5 bases, the J end lost 1 base, and 11 bases lay between the germline ends. CDR3 amino acids: CASSSGVGNTEAFF. The CDR3 DNA reads TGCGCCAGCAGTTCGGGGGTGGGGAACACTGAAGCTTTCTTT.

This clonotype was recorded many times. The chain links TRBV6-5 to TRBJ1-3; possibly TRBD1 for D (5 bases). The V end lost 5 bases, the J end lost 5 bases, and 13 bases lay between the germline ends. CDR1 MNHEY and CDR2 SVGAGI come from the germline V gene. This CDR3 has 14 amino acids. CDR3 residues: CASSDPKGRNTIYF. The CDR3 DNA follows: TGTGCCAGCAGTGATCCAAAGGGACGAAACACCATATATTTT.

The sample holds a few counts of this clonotype. This may stem from a read error, because a much larger clone lies one nucleotide away. The chain recombines TRBV9 with TRBJ1-1; D is undetermined. Germline lookup yields CDR1 SGDLS and CDR2 YYNGEE. The CDR3 is 12 residues long. Deletions cut 0 bases from V and 9 bases from J, with 9 bases between. The CDR3 DNA reads as TGTGCCAGCAGCGTAGACGAGGGTAAAGCTTTCTTT. Its translation is CASSVDEGKAFF.

By share of the sample, this clonotype is medium-sized. V and J are TRBV5-1 and TRBJ2-3; tentative D call: TRBD1 (5 bases). CDR3 size: 15 residues. Per the germline V gene, CDR1 is SGHRS and CDR2 is YFSETQ. V was cut by 0 bases and J by 3 bases, with 11 bases left in between. The chain's CDR3 is CASSLVVGETDTQYF. CDR3 coding DNA: TGCGCCAGCAGCTTGGTAGTAGGGGAAACAGATACGCAGTATTTT.

This clonotype came up many times. V gene TRBV5-1 combines with J gene TRBJ2-3, with 11 positions matching TRBD2. With 2 bases clipped from V and 3 bases from J, the junction kept 2 bases outside the gene matches. The germline V gene has CDR1 SGHRS and CDR2 YFSETQ. This CDR3 spans 15 amino acids. The CDR3 region has the DNA TGCGCCAGCAGCTTACTAGCGGGAGTTACAGATACGCAGTATTTT. It translates to CASSLLAGVTDTQYF.

This clonotype occurred many times. This chain links TRBV6-1 with TRBJ1-1, with D unclear. The CDR3 sequence is 13 residues long. Germline CDR1 is MNHNS and CDR2 is SASEGT. V was shortened by 7 bases and J by 5 bases, with 14 bases between the two germline ends. CDR3 in amino acids: CASTPFGLTEAFF. The CDR3 DNA reads as TGTGCCAGCACCCCGTTTGGGTTAACTGAAGCTTTCTTT.

At least ten counts were recorded for this clonotype. The chain combines TRBV25-1 with TRBJ1-1; D remains unclear. This CDR3 has 11 residues. V was shortened by 6 bases and J by 5 bases, with 7 bases between the two germline ends. The V gene's germline CDR1 is MGHDK and CDR2 SYGVNS. DNA of the CDR3: TGTGCCAGCAGGTTCGGTACTGAAGCTTTCTTT. Translating gives CASRFGTEAFF. The variable domain in full, completed from reference TRBV25-1 and TRBJ1-1, reads EADIYQTPRYLVIGTGKKITLECSQTMGHDKMYWYQQDPGMELHLIHYSYGVNSTEKGDLSSESTVSRIRTEHFPLTLESARPSHTSQYLCASRFGTEAFFGQGTRLTVV.

This clonotype was recorded at least ten times. The chain employs TRBV10-3 and TRBJ2-3, with D tentatively TRBD2 (6 bases). This CDR3 has 13 amino acids. The V end was cut by 4 bases, the J end by 2 bases, with 7 bases between. CDR1 ENHRY and CDR2 SYGVKD come from the germline V gene. This CDR3 reads CAISGGVTDTQYF. CDR3 coding DNA: TGTGCCATCAGTGGGGGGGTCACAGATACGCAGTATTTT.

The chain is built from TRBV5-1 and TRBJ2-7; D could derive from TRBD1 or TRBD2 (5 bases each). The CDR3 loop spans 14 amino acids. Germline CDR1 and CDR2: SGHRS and YFSETQ. V was pared by 5 bases and J by 4 bases, with 16 bases between. The CDR3 reads CASRKGTATYEQYF. The CDR3 DNA reads TGCGCCAGCAGGAAAGGGACGGCGACGTACGAGCAGTACTTC.

This clonotype was detected many times. This rearrangement joins TRBV6-5 to TRBJ2-5, with 7 bases matching TRBD1. Germline loops: CDR1 MNHEY, CDR2 SVGAGI. The V gene end was trimmed by 5 bases and the J gene end by 1 base; junction bases not matched to a gene: 4. There are 14 residues in the CDR3. The CDR3 loop reads CASSINRGQETQYF. The CDR3, as DNA: TGTGCCAGCAGTATAAACAGGGGCCAAGAGACCCAGTACTTC.

The V and J genes are TRBV19 and TRBJ2-3, with 12 bases fitting TRBD2. Trimming took 6 bases from V and 5 from J; bases not matched to a gene: 3. CDR3 length equals 14 residues. CDR1 is LNHDA and CDR2 is SQIVND in the germline V gene (reference sequence). In nucleotides, the CDR3 is TGTGCCAGTAGGGAGACTAGCGGGAGAGATACGCAGTATTTT. It encodes CASRETSGRDTQYF.

Many counts were recorded for this clonotype. The V and J genes are TRBV5-1 and TRBJ2-3, with TRBD2 matching over 11 bases. CDR1 is SGHRS and CDR2 is YFSETQ in the germline V gene. The J segment lost 5 bases and the V segment lost 2 bases, leaving 1 base of the junction unmatched. This CDR3 is built from 14 residues. The CDR3 nucleotides are TGCGCCAGCAGCTTACTAGCGGGAGAAGATACGCAGTATTTT. Translating gives CASSLLAGEDTQYF.